This TCR beta chain appears in the sequencing data of a study of blood T cell repertoires in COVID-19. Across the whole study: PBMCs, B-cell-depleted T cells, or T cells provided the cDNA or gDNA that made up the material.

Clones were sequenced by immunoSEQ multiplex PCR, and TCRdb holds only the in-frame ones, with some missing. There are just over 80,000 clones in the sample; about four fifths occur only once, and around 40% lies in the top ten. The CDR3 is 14 residues long. Germline V gene sequence: CDR1 SNHLY, CDR2 FYNNEI. Trimming removed 2 bases from V and 2 bases from J, with 9 bases in between. The chain joins TRBV2 to TRBJ1-1; D gene uncertain. The origin of this receptor is a man older than 75 with acute or convalescent COVID-19. Sequenced: peripheral blood. CDR3 DNA sequence: TGTGCCAGCAGTGAACATACAGCTAACACTGAAGCTTTCTTT. Amino acid sequence: CASSEHTANTEAFF. Based on the CDR3 plus reference TRBV2 and TRBJ1-1, the full variable domain is EPEVTQTPSHQVTQMGQEVILRCVPISNHLYFYWYRQILGQKVEFLVSFYNNEISEKSEIFDDQFSVERPDGSNFTLKIRSTKLEDSAMYFCASSEHTANTEAFFGQGTRLTVV.